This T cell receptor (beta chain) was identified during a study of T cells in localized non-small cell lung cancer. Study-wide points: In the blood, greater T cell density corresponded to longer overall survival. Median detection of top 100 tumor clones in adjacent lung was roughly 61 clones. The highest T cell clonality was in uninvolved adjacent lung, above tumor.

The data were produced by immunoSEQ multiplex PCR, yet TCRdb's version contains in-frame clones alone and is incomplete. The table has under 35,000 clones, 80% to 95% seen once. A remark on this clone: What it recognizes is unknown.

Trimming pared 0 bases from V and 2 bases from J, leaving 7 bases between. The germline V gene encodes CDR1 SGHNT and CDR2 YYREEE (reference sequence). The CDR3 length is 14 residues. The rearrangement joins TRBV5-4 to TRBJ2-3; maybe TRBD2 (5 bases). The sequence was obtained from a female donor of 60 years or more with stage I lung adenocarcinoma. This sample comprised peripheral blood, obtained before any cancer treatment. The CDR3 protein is CASSLDGVTDTQYF. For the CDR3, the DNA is TGTGCCAGCAGCTTGGACGGGGTCACAGATACGCAGTATTTT.